These 17 T cell receptor beta chains were sequenced from one sample in a study of cytotoxic CD8 clonotypes in ibrutinib-treated CLL. The assay was immunoSEQ multiplex PCR, and TCRdb's table has in-frame clones only and misses some. There are 270,000 or so clones in the sample; around 76% occur only once, and about 5% lies in the top ten. This sample comprised PBMCs, obtained at disease progression, from a patient treated with ibrutinib. These receptors originate from a human donor with chronic lymphocytic leukemia.

The chain couples TRBV7-6 to TRBJ2-3, with D tentatively TRBD2 (5 bases). Germline values: CDR1 SGHVS, CDR2 FNYEAQ. Trimming left V 5 bases short and J 2 bases short, with 29 bases between. The CDR3 has 20 residues. CDR3 residues: CASSPDSEGVQWGNTDTQYF. Written as DNA, the CDR3 is TGTGCCAGCAGCCCCGATAGCGAGGGTGTACAATGGGGTAACACAGATACGCAGTATTTT.

The rearrangement links TRBV28 to TRBJ1-5, with 7 positions matching TRBD1. V lost 5 bases and J lost 2; bases outside the gene matches: 9. Germline CDR1 reads MDHEN; CDR2 reads SYDVKM. This CDR3 is built from 16 residues. The CDR3 sequence: CASSGDRLLGNQPQHF. The CDR3 bases are TGTGCCAGCAGTGGGGACAGACTCCTTGGCAATCAGCCCCAGCATTTT. Full variable domain (remainder filled in from reference TRBV28 and TRBJ1-5): DVKVTQSSRYLVKRTGEKVFLECVQDMDHENMFWYRQDPGLGLRLIYFSYDVKMKEKGDIPEGYSVSREKKERFSLILESASTNQTSMYLCASSGDRLLGNQPQHFGDGTRLSIL.

V is TRBV15 and J is TRBJ2-3; D call uncertain. This CDR3 is built from 12 residues. Trimming took off 3 bases at V and 6 bases at J, with 7 bases between the two ends. Germline V CDR1 and CDR2: LNHNV, YYDKDF (reference sequence). CDR3 amino acids: CATSRATDTQYF. The CDR3 bases are TGTGCCACCAGCAGGGCGACGGATACGCAGTATTTT.

This clone appeared a single time. The V gene is TRBV27, the J gene TRBJ2-7; 8 bases agree with TRBD2. Unmatched junction bases numbered 10, after V lost 6 bases and J lost 3 bases. Looked up from germline, CDR1 is MNHEY and CDR2 is SMNVEV (reference sequence). This CDR3 is 15 amino acids long. DNA of the CDR3: TGTGCCAGCAGGCCCCAAGCGGGAGTAGTCTACGAGCAGTACTTC. Its protein product is CASRPQAGVVYEQYF.

This clone was picked up a small number of times. V is TRBV5-1 and J is TRBJ2-2; TRBD2 matches 7 bases. CDR1 is SGHRS and CDR2 is YFSETQ in the germline V gene. Losses at the gene ends were 0 bases for V and 3 bases for J; bases not matched to a gene: 2. There are 15 residues in the CDR3. CDR3 sequence reads: CASSLVSGYTGELFF. CDR3 coding DNA: TGCGCCAGCAGCTTGGTTAGCGGGTACACCGGGGAGCTGTTTTTT.

The gene calls are TRBV2 and TRBJ2-2, with 11 nucleotides matching TRBD2. The V gene's germline CDR1 is SNHLY and CDR2 FYNNEI. The V and J ends lost 7 bases and 7 bases, in that order; junction bases with no gene match: 8. This CDR3 comprises 15 residues. CDR3 nucleotides: TGTGCCAGCAATACGGGGACTAGCGGTGGCGGGGAGCTGTTTTTT. Its protein is CASNTGTSGGGELFF.

The chain joins TRBV5-1 to TRBJ2-2; TRBD1 aligns across 9 bases. V lost 4 bases, J lost 7 bases, and 11 bases stayed unmatched. Germline CDR1 reads SGHRS; CDR2 reads YFSETQ. The CDR3 spans 16 residues. The CDR3 bases are TGCGCCAGCAGCCTCCCTTCAGGGACAGGGCACGGGGAGCTGTTTTTT. It translates to CASSLPSGTGHGELFF.

This clone was observed a few times. The CDR3 nucleotides are TGCGCCAGCAATCGGGACAATCGGGACAATGAGCAGTTCTTC. Protein sequence: CASNRDNRDNEQFF. J is TRBJ2-1 and V is TRBV10-2; D perhaps matches TRBD1 (6 bases). V lost 7 bases to trimming and J lost 5 bases, with 15 bases between them. This CDR3 has 14 amino acids. The V gene's germline CDR1 is WSHSY and CDR2 SAAADI.

The chain couples TRBV4-1 to TRBJ1-1; unclear D gene. This CDR3 is 15 amino acids long. V shed 2 bases and J shed 2 bases, with 12 bases lying between them. From germline, CDR1 is MGHRA and CDR2 YSYEKL. DNA of the CDR3: TGCGCCAGCAGCCAATATATCGCGGGTAACACTGAAGCTTTCTTT. Protein: CASSQYIAGNTEAFF.

The V and J genes are TRBV6-6 and TRBJ2-7; 9 nucleotides match TRBD2. The V and J ends lost 0 bases and 7 bases, in that order; junction bases with no gene match: 10. The CDR3 totals 16 residues. Germline V gives CDR1 MNHNY, CDR2 SVGAGI (reference sequence). The CDR3 sequence is CASSYSISGSVGEQYF. CDR3 coding DNA: TGTGCCAGCAGTTACTCGATTAGCGGGAGCGTAGGGGAGCAGTACTTC.

The chain carries TRBV6-1 and TRBJ2-7; maybe TRBD1 (6 bases). The V and J ends lost 5 bases and 4 bases respectively, with 12 bases between them. There are 13 residues in the CDR3. Germline CDR1 reads MNHNS; CDR2 reads SASEGT. The DNA of the CDR3 is TGTGCCAGCAGTAACAGGGCTGGTTACGAGCAGTACTTC. Amino acids: CASSNRAGYEQYF.

The chain carries TRBV14 and TRBJ2-2, with a tentative D call TRBD1 (6 bases). Trimming took 0 bases from V and 11 from J, leaving 16 bases between them. This CDR3 is 15 amino acids long. Germline V gives CDR1 SGHDN, CDR2 FVKESK. The CDR3 DNA reads TGTGCCAGCAGCCAAGAGAGGGGATACAGGGCTGAGCTGTTTTTT. Protein sequence: CASSQERGYRAELFF. The full variable domain, rest sourced from reference TRBV14 and TRBJ2-2, is EAGVTQFPSHSVIEKGQTVTLRCDPISGHDNLYWYRRVMGKEIKFLLHFVKESKQDESGMPNNRFLAERTGGTYSTLKVQPAELEDSGVYFCASSQERGYRAELFFGEGSRLTVL.

As DNA, the CDR3 is TGTGCCAGCAGTTTAAACAGGGCCACCCTCCCACTGCTTGTC. Translated, it gives CASSLNRATLPLLV. The rearrangement joins TRBV27 to TRBJ2-7, with D possibly TRBD1 on 6 matching bases. The CDR3 length is 14 residues. The germline CDR1 and CDR2 sequences are MNHEY and SMNVEV (reference sequence).

This clone is a singleton in its sample. V usage is TRBV25-1 and J usage is TRBJ2-7, with 9 nucleotides matching TRBD1. Germline loops: CDR1 MGHDK, CDR2 SYGVNS. Unmatched junction bases numbered 7, after V lost 6 bases and J lost 4 bases. CDR3 length equals 14 residues. Here the CDR3 reads CASSKGGQGYEQYF. CDR3 bases: TGTGCCAGCAGCAAAGGGGGACAGGGTTACGAGCAGTACTTC.

CDR3 bases: TGTGCCAGCAGTTTCTGGCAGGGAACCGGCTACACCTTC. Protein product: CASSFWQGTGYTF. The rearrangement links TRBV28 to TRBJ1-2, with D possibly being TRBD1 (5 bases). V gave up 3 bases and J gave up 8 bases, with 13 bases separating them. In germline, CDR1 is MDHEN, CDR2 SYDVKM. The CDR3 totals 13 residues.

The chain employs TRBV29-1 and TRBJ1-1; TRBD1 is a possible D gene (5 bases). Trimming removed 4 bases from V and 5 bases from J, with 11 bases in between. The CDR3 has 12 amino acids. Germline-derived CDR1 and CDR2 are SQVTM and ANQGSEA. For the CDR3, the DNA is TGCAGCGTTGCGGGGTGGGGGACTGAAGCTTTCTTT. It yields the protein CSVAGWGTEAFF.

This clone was found a few times. V gene TRBV29-1 combines with J gene TRBJ1-2; D ambiguous. This CDR3 contains 13 residues. V gave up 3 bases and J gave up 4 bases, with 12 bases separating them. Germline V gives CDR1 SQVTM, CDR2 ANQGSEA. Here the CDR3 reads CSVETPGSYGYTF. The CDR3 DNA reads as TGCAGCGTTGAGACACCGGGAAGCTATGGCTACACCTTC.